This TCR beta chain was identified during a study of vaccination effects on CD4 cells after COVID-19. This clone was detected only a few times. The antigen is not known. Measured with immunoSEQ multiplex PCR; TCRdb has only the in-frame clones, and not every one. The sample comprises about 54,000 clones, 80% of which are singletons, and approximately 2.4% rests with the top ten. Antigen-specific CD4+ T cell clonotypes were called by their expansion after viral peptide-pool culture in ViraFEST. At the end of more than 8 days of culture, CD4+ T cells were isolated. Nucleocapsid antibodies stayed negative before and after vaccination, showing no earlier SARS-CoV-2 infection. Fresh IL-2-containing medium replaced half the medium on days 3 and 7. The starting material was CD4+ T cells from PBMCs cultured with HCoV-229E spike peptides, obtained before COVID-19 vaccination. The clonotype comes from a human donor who received a COVID-19 vaccine.

CDR3 residues: CASSKEQGASGNTIYF. CDR3 bases: TGTGCCAGCAGCAAGGAACAGGGGGCGTCGGGAAACACCATATATTTT. This sequence joins TRBV5-5 and TRBJ1-3, with 9 bases matching TRBD1. Germline V CDR1 and CDR2: SGHKS, YYEKEE (reference sequence). Losses at the gene ends were 4 bases for V and 4 bases for J; bases not matched to a gene: 9. CDR3 size: 16 residues.